The 2 T cell receptor beta chains listed next were all sequenced from one sample in a study of cytomegalovirus exposure and HLA in healthy donors. PCR primers comprised 60 Vbeta and 13 Jbeta primers. Some clones are missing from TCRdb's copy, which holds only in-frame ones; the method was immunoSEQ multiplex PCR. This sample has 60,000 to 70,000 clones, with about three quarters found just once. The sequenced sample was PBMCs. These receptors came from a man in his forties in good health and CMV-seronegative.

The V gene is TRBV27, the J gene TRBJ2-6; D gene unclear. V was shortened by 5 bases and J by 0 bases, with 5 bases between the two germline ends. CDR1 is MNHEY and CDR2 is SMNVEV in the germline V gene (reference sequence). The CDR3 covers 14 residues. This CDR3 reads CASSASSGANVLTF. As DNA, the CDR3 is TGTGCCAGCAGTGCGTCCTCTGGGGCCAACGTCCTGACTTTC.

This clone was found a few times. This rearrangement joins TRBV27 to TRBJ2-1; D perhaps matches TRBD2 (7 bases). This CDR3 contains 18 residues. Trimming pared 5 bases from V and 0 bases from J, leaving 20 bases between. Germline CDR1 reads MNHEY; CDR2 reads SMNVEV (reference sequence). The CDR3 region is CASSITGGGLSSYNEQFF. CDR3 nucleotides: TGTGCCAGCAGTATAACGGGGGGCGGACTCAGCTCCTACAATGAGCAGTTCTTC.